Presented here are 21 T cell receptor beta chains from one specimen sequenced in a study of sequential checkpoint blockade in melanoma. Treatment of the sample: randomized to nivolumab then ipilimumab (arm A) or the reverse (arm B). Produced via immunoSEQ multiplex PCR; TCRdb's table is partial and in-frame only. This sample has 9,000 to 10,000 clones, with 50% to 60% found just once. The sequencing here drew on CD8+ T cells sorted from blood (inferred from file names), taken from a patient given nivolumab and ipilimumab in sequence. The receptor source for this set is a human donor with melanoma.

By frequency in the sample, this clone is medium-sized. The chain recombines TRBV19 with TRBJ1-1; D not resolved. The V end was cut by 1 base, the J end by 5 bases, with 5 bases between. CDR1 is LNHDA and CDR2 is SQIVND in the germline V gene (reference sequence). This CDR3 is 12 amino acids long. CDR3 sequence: CASSIGRTEAFF. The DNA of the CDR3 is TGTGCCAGTAGTATAGGGAGGACTGAAGCTTTCTTT. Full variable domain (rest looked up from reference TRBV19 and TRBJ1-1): DGGITQSPKYLFRKEGQNVTLSCEQNLNHDAMYWYRQDPGQGLRLIYYSQIVNDFQKGDIAEGYSVSREKKESFPLTVTSAQKNPTAFYLCASSIGRTEAFFGQGTRLTVV.

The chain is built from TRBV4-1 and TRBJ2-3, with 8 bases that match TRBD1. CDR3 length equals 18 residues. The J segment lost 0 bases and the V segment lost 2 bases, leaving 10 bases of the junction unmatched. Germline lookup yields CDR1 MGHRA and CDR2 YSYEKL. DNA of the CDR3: TGCGCCAGCAGCCAACCAAAGCGTCGGACAGGGAGCACAGATACGCAGTATTTT. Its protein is CASSQPKRRTGSTDTQYF.

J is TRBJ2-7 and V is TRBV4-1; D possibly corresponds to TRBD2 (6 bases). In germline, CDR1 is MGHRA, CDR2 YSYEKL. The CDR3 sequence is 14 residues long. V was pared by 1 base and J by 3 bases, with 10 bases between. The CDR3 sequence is CASSQVRGGYEQYF. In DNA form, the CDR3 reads TGCGCCAGCAGCCAAGTGCGGGGCGGCTACGAGCAGTACTTC.

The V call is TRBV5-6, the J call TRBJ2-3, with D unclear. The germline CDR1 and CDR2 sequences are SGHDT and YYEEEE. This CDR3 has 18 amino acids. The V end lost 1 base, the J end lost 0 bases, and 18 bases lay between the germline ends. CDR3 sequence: CASSLKAGGPASTDTQYF. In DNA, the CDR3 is TGTGCCAGCAGCTTGAAGGCCGGCGGCCCAGCTAGCACAGATACGCAGTATTTT.

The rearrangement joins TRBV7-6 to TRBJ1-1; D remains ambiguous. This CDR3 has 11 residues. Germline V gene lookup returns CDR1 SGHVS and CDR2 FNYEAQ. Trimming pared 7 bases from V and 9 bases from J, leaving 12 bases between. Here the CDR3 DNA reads TGTGCCAGCACCGTCCTAAAACAAGCTTTCTTT. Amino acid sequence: CASTVLKQAFF.

This CDR3 is CASSYSRSSYNSPLHF. CDR3 DNA: TGTGCCAGCAGTTACTCGAGGTCCTCCTATAATTCACCCCTCCACTTT. The rearrangement joins TRBV6-5 to TRBJ1-6, with unresolved D. CDR1 is MNHEY and CDR2 is SVGAGI in the germline V gene. The ends were cut back, 0 bases at V and 0 bases at J, with 6 bases in the middle. The CDR3 is made up of 16 amino acids.

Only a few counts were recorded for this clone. The CDR3 reads CASSSGTSSGETQYF. CDR3 coding DNA: TGCGCCAGCAGCTCCGGGACTAGCTCGGGAGAGACCCAGTACTTC. The chain joins TRBV4-1 to TRBJ2-5; 9 positions agree with TRBD2. Germline V CDR1 and CDR2: MGHRA, YSYEKL. J was trimmed by 4 bases and V by 5 bases; bases with no gene match: 8. This CDR3 is 15 amino acids long.

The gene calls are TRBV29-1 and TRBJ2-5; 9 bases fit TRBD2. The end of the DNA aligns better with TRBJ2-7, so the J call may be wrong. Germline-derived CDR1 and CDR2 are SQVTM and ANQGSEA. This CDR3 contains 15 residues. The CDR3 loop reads CSVVFIAGVSYEQYF. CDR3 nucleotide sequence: TGCAGCGTTGTCTTCATAGCGGGGGTCTCCTACGAGCAGTACTTC.

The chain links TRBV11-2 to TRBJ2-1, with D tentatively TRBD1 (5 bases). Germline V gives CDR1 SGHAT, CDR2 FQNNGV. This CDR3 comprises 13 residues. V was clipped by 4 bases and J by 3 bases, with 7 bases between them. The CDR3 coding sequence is TGTGCCAGCAGCTCAGGGCGCTACAATGAGCAGTTCTTC. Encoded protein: CASSSGRYNEQFF. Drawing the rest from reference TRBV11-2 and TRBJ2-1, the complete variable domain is EAGVAQSPRYKIIEKRQSVAFWCNPISGHATLYWYQQILGQGPKLLIQFQNNGVVDDSQLPKDRFSAERLKGVDSTLKIQPAKLEDSAVYLCASSSGRYNEQFFGPGTRLTVL.

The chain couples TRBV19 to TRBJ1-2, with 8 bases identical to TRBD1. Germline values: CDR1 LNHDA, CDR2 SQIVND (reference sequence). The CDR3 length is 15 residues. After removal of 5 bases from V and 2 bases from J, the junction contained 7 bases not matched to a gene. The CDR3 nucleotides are TGTGCCAGTAGTGCCCCAGGGGGCTGGAACTATGGCTACACCTTC. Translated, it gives CASSAPGGWNYGYTF.

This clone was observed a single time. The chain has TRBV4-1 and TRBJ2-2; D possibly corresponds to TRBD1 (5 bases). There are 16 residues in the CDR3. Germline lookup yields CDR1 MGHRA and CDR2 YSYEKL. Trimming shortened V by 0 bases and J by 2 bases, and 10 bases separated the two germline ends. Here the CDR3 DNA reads TGCGCCAGCAGCCAAGAGTCCCAGGGAAACACCGGGGAGCTGTTTTTT. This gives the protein CASSQESQGNTGELFF.

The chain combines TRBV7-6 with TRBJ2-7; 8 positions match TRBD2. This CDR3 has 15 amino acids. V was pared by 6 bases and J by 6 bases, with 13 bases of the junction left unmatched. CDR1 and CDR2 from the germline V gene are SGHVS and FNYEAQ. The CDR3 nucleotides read TGTGCCAGCAGTCTTTCGGGGGGGGCCTGGTTCGAGCAGTACTTC. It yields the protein CASSLSGGAWFEQYF.

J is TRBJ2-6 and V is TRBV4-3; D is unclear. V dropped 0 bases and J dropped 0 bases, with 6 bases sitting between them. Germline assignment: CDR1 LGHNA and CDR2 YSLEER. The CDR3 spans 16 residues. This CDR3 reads CASSQDSSSGANVLTF. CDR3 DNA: TGCGCCAGCAGCCAAGATAGCAGCTCTGGGGCCAACGTCCTGACTTTC.

CDR3 region: CASSLERGTYGYTF. In DNA form, the CDR3 reads TGTGCCAGCAGCTTAGAGAGGGGGACCTATGGCTACACCTTC. This chain connects TRBV7-6 to TRBJ1-2, with a tentative D call TRBD1 (6 bases). V was pared by 1 base and J by 4 bases, with 10 bases between. The CDR3 contains 14 residues. In germline, CDR1 is SGHVS, CDR2 FNYEAQ.

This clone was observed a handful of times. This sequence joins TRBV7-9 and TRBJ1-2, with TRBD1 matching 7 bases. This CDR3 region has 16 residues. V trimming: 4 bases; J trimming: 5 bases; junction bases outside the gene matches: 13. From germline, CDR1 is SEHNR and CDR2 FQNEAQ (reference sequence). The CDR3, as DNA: TGTGCCAGCAGCTCGTCGGTAGGGGGCAGCCTATATGGCTACACCTTC. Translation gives CASSSSVGGSLYGYTF. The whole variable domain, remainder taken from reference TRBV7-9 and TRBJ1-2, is DTGVSQNPRHKITKRGQNVTFRCDPISEHNRLYWYRQTLGQGPEFLTYFQNEAQLEKSRLLSDRFSAERPKGSFSTLEIQRTEQGDSAMYLCASSSSVGGSLYGYTFGSGTRLTVV.

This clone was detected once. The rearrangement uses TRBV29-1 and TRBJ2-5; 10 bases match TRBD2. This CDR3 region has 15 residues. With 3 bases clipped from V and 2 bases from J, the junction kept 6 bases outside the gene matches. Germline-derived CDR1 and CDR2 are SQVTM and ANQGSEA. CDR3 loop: CSVESLAGIQETQYF. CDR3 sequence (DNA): TGCAGCGTTGAGTCACTAGCGGGGATTCAAGAGACCCAGTACTTC.

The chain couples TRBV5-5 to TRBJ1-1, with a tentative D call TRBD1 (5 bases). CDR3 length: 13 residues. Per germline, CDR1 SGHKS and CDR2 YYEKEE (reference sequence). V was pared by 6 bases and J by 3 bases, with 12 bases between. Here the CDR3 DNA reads TGTGCCAGCACCTCTATAGGGGACACTGAAGCTTTCTTT. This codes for CASTSIGDTEAFF.

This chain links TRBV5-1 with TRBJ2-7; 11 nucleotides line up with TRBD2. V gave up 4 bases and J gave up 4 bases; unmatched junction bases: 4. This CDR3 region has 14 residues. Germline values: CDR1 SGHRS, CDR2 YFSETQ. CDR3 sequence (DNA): TGCGCCAGCAGCCATGGGACTAGCGGTTACGAGCAGTACTTC. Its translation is CASSHGTSGYEQYF.

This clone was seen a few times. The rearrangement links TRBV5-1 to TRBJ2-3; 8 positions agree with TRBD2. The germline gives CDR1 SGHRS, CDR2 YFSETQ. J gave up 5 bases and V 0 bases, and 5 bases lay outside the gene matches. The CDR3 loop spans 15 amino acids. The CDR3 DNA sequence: TGCGCCAGCAGCTTGGCCGGGGGGGCTGGAGATACGCAGTATTTT. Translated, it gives CASSLAGGAGDTQYF.

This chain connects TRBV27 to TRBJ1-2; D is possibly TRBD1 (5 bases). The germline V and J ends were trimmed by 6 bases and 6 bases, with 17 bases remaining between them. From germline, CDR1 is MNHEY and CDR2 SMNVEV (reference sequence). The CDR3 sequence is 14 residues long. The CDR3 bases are TGTGCCAGCAGCTCCCAGGGTCTCTTTCATGGCTACACCTTC. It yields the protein CASSSQGLFHGYTF.

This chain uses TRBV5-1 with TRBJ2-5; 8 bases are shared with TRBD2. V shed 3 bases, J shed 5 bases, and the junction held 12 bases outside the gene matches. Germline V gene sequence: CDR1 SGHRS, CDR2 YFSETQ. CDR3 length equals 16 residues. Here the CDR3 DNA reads TGCGCCAGCAGCTGGACTGGCGGGGGGTATTCGGAGACCCAGTACTTC. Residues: CASSWTGGGYSETQYF.